These 5 T cell receptor beta chains came from one sample sequenced in a study of blood T cell repertoires in COVID-19 (dated by TCRdb to about 2020). The library was prepared using the immunoSEQ multiplex PCR assay. This is the immuneACCESS table as TCRdb keeps it, with only in-frame sequences that have V and J called. A part of the clones is gone; compared with another copy, unresolved V genes explain less than half, and the rest is unexplained. The sample contains 100,000 to 120,000 clones, 70% to 90% of them found a single time. The ten biggest clones cover around 4.9% of the sample. Material: peripheral blood. The receptors shown here come from a human donor in a cohort sampled during active COVID-19.

The rearrangement uses TRBV10-2 and TRBJ1-1; 9 nucleotides align to TRBD1. The CDR3 runs 13 residues. V dropped 6 bases and J dropped 4; count of bases not matched to a gene: 3. Per germline, CDR1 WSHSY and CDR2 SAAADI. The CDR3 loop is CASSGQGSTEAFF. In DNA form, the CDR3 reads TGCGCCAGCAGCGGACAGGGGAGCACTGAAGCTTTCTTT.

The chain joins TRBV9 to TRBJ1-3; 8 bases are a match to TRBD1. This CDR3 spans 18 amino acids. CDR1 and CDR2 from the germline V gene are SGDLS and YYNGEE. The ends lost 3 bases at V and 1 base at J; junction bases unmatched: 12. CDR3 nucleotide sequence: TGTGCCAGCAGCGCCGGGACAGGCCTTTTCGGGTCTGGAAACACCATATATTTT. Its protein is CASSAGTGLFGSGNTIYF. Complete variable domain (other parts from reference TRBV9 and TRBJ1-3): DSGVTQTPKHLITATGQRVTLRCSPRSGDLSVYWYQQSLDQGLQFLIQYYNGEERAKGNILERFSAQQFPDLHSELNLSSLELGDSALYFCASSAGTGLFGSGNTIYFGEGSWLTVV.

V and J are TRBV19 and TRBJ2-7, with 9 bases aligning to TRBD1. The CDR3 extends over 17 amino acids. The junction had 11 bases not matched to a gene; V was cut back by 5 bases and J by 0 bases. CDR1 is LNHDA and CDR2 is SQIVND in the germline V gene (reference sequence). The CDR3: CASSRNGRDRVSYEQYF. The CDR3, as DNA: TGTGCCAGTAGTCGCAATGGCCGGGACAGGGTCTCCTACGAGCAGTACTTC.

This clone is a singleton in its sample. This chain connects TRBV18 to TRBJ2-2; weak D call: TRBD2 (6 bases). From germline, CDR1 is KGHSH and CDR2 LQKENI. Deletions cut 8 bases from V and 1 base from J, with 11 bases between. The CDR3 extends over 14 amino acids. This CDR3 reads CASRRGVNTGELFF. The DNA of the CDR3 is TGTGCCAGCAGGAGGGGCGTGAACACCGGGGAGCTGTTTTTT.

The chain combines TRBV28 with TRBJ2-2, with D uncertain. Germline V gene lookup returns CDR1 MDHEN and CDR2 SYDVKM. The CDR3 runs 13 residues. CDR3 sequence reads: CALVAPNTGELFF. The CDR3 DNA is TGTGCTCTTGTCGCGCCTAACACCGGGGAGCTGTTTTTT.